This entry concerns a single T cell receptor beta chain. Per the germline V gene, CDR1 is MGHRA and CDR2 is YSYEKL. Germline trimming cut 0 bases from V and 3 bases from J; bases unmatched to any gene: 2. The CDR3 totals 14 residues. This record comes from a study of CD8+ T cells in alopecia areata. Sequencing relied on a cDNA template that was reverse transcribed from extracted RNA. Libraries were prepared by immunoSEQ multiplex PCR; TCRdb keeps only in-frame clonotypes and omits some of them. The sample has under 35,000 clones; over 60% are singletons. The rearrangement joins TRBV4-1 to TRBJ2-7; 7 nucleotides align to TRBD2. This TCR was recovered from a human donor with alopecia areata. The sequencing sample was made of NKG2D-low CD8+ T cells sorted from blood. This CDR3 is CASSQDPSGYEQYF. The CDR3 DNA is TGCGCCAGCAGCCAAGATCCTAGCGGCTACGAGCAGTACTTC.